This TCR beta chain was profiled in a study of shared clonotypes between healthy human individuals. Points from the study as a whole: Naive subsets usually exceeded memory subsets in estimated richness.

Germline V gene sequence: CDR1 MNHNS, CDR2 SASEGT. This CDR3 comprises 12 residues. V shed 6 bases and J shed 12 bases, with 17 bases lying between them. Profiled with immunoSEQ multiplex PCR; TCRdb holds only in-frame clones, not every one. The data hold 190,000 or so clones, with over 50% observed a single time. To note about this clone: Its antigen remains unknown.

The J gene is TRBJ1-1, the V gene TRBV6-1; a weak D match, TRBD1 (6 bases). Material: memory CD4+ T cells sorted from blood. Subset of the sample: CD45RA-negative fraction. The origin of this receptor is a young man in good health. CDR3 nucleotide sequence: TGTGCCAGCAGAGCAGCCCAGGGGAAGACTTTCTTT. Its translation is CASRAAQGKTFF.